The 6 T cell receptor beta chains listed next were all sequenced from one sample in a study of CXCR3-negative and CXCR3-positive naive CD8 T cells. For these TCRs, the target antigens are not known. Study-wide results and caveats: TRB CDR3 hydrophobicity was greater in CXCR3-positive naive cells than in CXCR3-negative naive cells.

The libraries of TRB cDNA were constructed through 5' RACE using UMI labels. TCRdb reprocessed the 5' RACE reads; each CDR3 protein has one entry and no DNA is given. Its table lists around 80,000 distinct CDR3 sequences. Sequences were obtained from naive CXCR3+ CD8+ T cells from blood. Documented subset: CD45RO-CCR7+CD27+CD95- naive CD8+ T cells expressing CXCR3 (TNR3+). The receptors derive from a human donor in good health. Some clones in this sample may be carry-over from other donors' samples.

The chain couples TRBV15 to TRBJ2-1; TCRdb's assignment of TRBD2 cannot be checked, as there is no DNA. The CDR3 has 19 residues. Germline V CDR1 and CDR2: LNHNV, YYDKDF (reference sequence). The CDR3 loop is CAVPRASGSSFSKYNEQFF.

J is TRBJ2-1 and V is TRBV12-3 or TRBV12-4; TCRdb calls TRBD2, which cannot be checked without DNA. This CDR3 spans 13 amino acids. CDR3 region: CASSWGLVNEQFF.

The rearrangement joins TRBV3-1 to TRBJ2-5; TCRdb selects TRBD2, and the lack of DNA leaves this call unchecked. The V gene's germline CDR1 is LGHDT and CDR2 YNNKEL (reference sequence). The CDR3 length is 17 residues. The CDR3 sequence: CASSQDQGLGRQETQYF.

The V and J genes are TRBV7-8 and TRBJ2-1; TCRdb gives TRBD2 as the D gene, but with no DNA this cannot be confirmed. This CDR3 spans 15 amino acids. Germline loops: CDR1 SGHVS, CDR2 FQNEAQ. The CDR3 protein is CASSLGTSGPNEQFF.

CDR3: CASSLRLAEMYEQYF. V and J are TRBV27 and TRBJ2-7; with no DNA, the TCRdb D assignment of TRBD2 cannot be verified. In germline, CDR1 is MNHEY, CDR2 SMNVEV (reference sequence). The CDR3 contains 15 residues.

J is TRBJ2-1 and V is TRBV12-3 or TRBV12-4; TCRdb gives TRBD2 as the D gene, but with no DNA this cannot be confirmed. This CDR3 spans 17 amino acids. The CDR3: CASSFSKRERREDEQFF.